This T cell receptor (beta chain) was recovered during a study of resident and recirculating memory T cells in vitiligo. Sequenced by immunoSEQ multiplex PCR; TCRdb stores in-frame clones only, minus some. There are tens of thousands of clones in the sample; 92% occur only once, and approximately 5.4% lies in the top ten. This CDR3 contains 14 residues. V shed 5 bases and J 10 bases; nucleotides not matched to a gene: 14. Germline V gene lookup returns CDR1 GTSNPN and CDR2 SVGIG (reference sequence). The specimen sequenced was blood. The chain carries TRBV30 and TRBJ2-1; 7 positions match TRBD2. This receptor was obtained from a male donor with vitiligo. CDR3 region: CAWSAGVSPGEQFF. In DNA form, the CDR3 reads TGTGCCTGGTCCGCGGGAGTATCGCCCGGCGAGCAGTTCTTC.